Each of the 12 T cell receptor beta chains below was sequenced from the same sample in a study of T cell responses to AZD1222 COVID-19 vaccine. Here immunoSEQ multiplex PCR was the method, and the copy in TCRdb shows in-frame clones only, minus some. The sample holds 95,000 to 150,000 clones, 75% to 90% seen once. This specimen consisted of peripheral blood, obtained 28 days after the second AZD1222 dose. These receptors were obtained from an adult who received the AZD1222 COVID-19 vaccine.

The chain has TRBV7-8 and TRBJ1-3; D uncertain. The germline V and J ends were trimmed by 0 bases and 0 bases, with 21 bases remaining between them. Per germline, CDR1 SGHVS and CDR2 FQNEAQ. CDR3 length equals 20 residues. For the CDR3, the DNA is TGTGCCAGCAGCTTAGCGCAGACGGGCCACGGAATCAGCTCTGGAAACACCATATATTTT. This sequence encodes CASSLAQTGHGISSGNTIYF.

The chain employs TRBV4-3 and TRBJ1-3, with D unclear. Per germline, CDR1 LGHNA and CDR2 YSLEER. The V gene lost 2 bases and the J gene lost 0 bases, with 5 bases spanning the gap. The length of the CDR3 is 14 residues. For the CDR3, the DNA is TGCGCCAGCAGCCAATTGGTCTCTGGAAACACCATATATTTT. Translation gives CASSQLVSGNTIYF.

This chain links TRBV19 with TRBJ1-5; tentative D call: TRBD1 (5 bases). Germline V gene sequence: CDR1 LNHDA, CDR2 SQIVND (reference sequence). The CDR3 extends over 18 amino acids. V was clipped by 7 bases and J by 4 bases, with 26 bases between them. The CDR3 nucleotides read TGTGCCAGTACTATTTCCGGGGGTAGGGCGGATCCAAATCAGCCCCAGCATTTT. The encoded protein is CASTISGGRADPNQPQHF.

The chain is built from TRBV20-1 and TRBJ1-4; 8 bases match TRBD1. CDR1 and CDR2 from the germline V gene are DFQATT and SNEGSKA (reference sequence). The length of the CDR3 is 11 residues. With 2 bases clipped from V and 14 bases from J, the junction kept 4 bases outside the gene matches. The CDR3 loop reads CSARNRGRLFF. CDR3 sequence (DNA): TGCAGTGCTAGAAACAGGGGGAGGCTGTTTTTT.

J is TRBJ1-1 and V is TRBV3-1 (or the pseudogene TRBV3-2); no clear D. Per the germline V gene, CDR1 is LGHDT and CDR2 is YNNKEL (reference sequence). Deletions cut 2 bases from V and 1 base from J, with 8 bases between. CDR3 size: 14 residues. The CDR3 DNA is TGTGCCAGCAGCCAAAACGGCAGGAACACTGAAGCTTTCTTT. This encodes CASSQNGRNTEAFF.

V gene TRBV11-2 combines with J gene TRBJ1-2, with D possibly being TRBD1 (6 bases). The CDR3 is 12 residues long. V was pared by 4 bases and J by 6 bases, with 9 bases between. The germline CDR1 and CDR2 sequences are SGHAT and FQNNGV. The DNA of the CDR3 is TGTGCCAGCAGCTCGGAGGGGGATGGCTACACCTTC. Translation: CASSSEGDGYTF.

The chain couples TRBV21-1 to TRBJ1-6. TRBV21-1 is marked as a pseudogene. The CDR3 covers 16 residues. CDR3 nucleotide sequence: TGTGCCAGCAGCAAAGTGAGGGGCGGAAATAATTCACCCCTCCACTTT. Its protein product is CASSKVRGGNNSPLHF.

This clone came up a few times. The chain employs TRBV4-1 and TRBJ1-3; D gene unclear. Germline V gene data show CDR1 as MGHRA and CDR2 as YSYEKL. This CDR3 spans 16 amino acids. Trimming shortened V by 2 bases and J by 3 bases, and 14 bases separated the two germline ends. CDR3: CASSQHALGGGNTIYF. CDR3 DNA sequence: TGCGCCAGCAGCCAACACGCCCTTGGAGGTGGAAACACCATATATTTT.

In the case of this clone: This CDR3 is also generated by other DNA sequences in the sample. This chain uses TRBV20-1 with TRBJ1-2; no reliable D call. The CDR3 contains 11 residues. Germline CDR1 is DFQATT and CDR2 is SNEGSKA (reference sequence). Trimming removed 2 bases at V and 5 bases at J, with 6 bases between. CDR3 loop: CSARSGYGYTF. CDR3 DNA: TGCAGTGCTAGAAGCGGTTATGGCTACACCTTC.

The V and J genes are TRBV5-5 and TRBJ2-7; perhaps TRBD2 as D (5 bases). The CDR3 consists of 16 residues. Trimming took 4 bases from V and 6 from J, leaving 23 bases between them. The germline V gene has CDR1 SGHKS and CDR2 YYEKEE (reference sequence). In DNA, the CDR3 is TGTGCCAGCAGCCCGCGCTATGGGATGGGCGGAGGCGAGCAGTACTTC. Encoded protein: CASSPRYGMGGGEQYF.

The chain employs TRBV3-1 (or the pseudogene TRBV3-2) and TRBJ2-3, with no clear D. V gave up 6 bases and J gave up 3 bases, with 10 bases separating them. Per the germline V gene, CDR1 is LGHDT and CDR2 is YNNKEL (reference sequence). The CDR3 is 13 amino acids. The CDR3 region is CASRKEGTDTQYF. CDR3 sequence (DNA): TGTGCCAGCAGGAAAGAAGGGACAGATACGCAGTATTTT.

The rearrangement links TRBV19 to TRBJ1-2, with 8 nucleotides matching TRBD1. Germline V CDR1 and CDR2: LNHDA, SQIVND (reference sequence). Trimming cost V 5 bases and J 4 bases; bases outside gene matches: 12. This CDR3 has 16 residues. Written as DNA, the CDR3 is TGTGCCAGTAGTTATCCAGGACAGGGAAGTTTCTATGGCTACACCTTC. This sequence encodes CASSYPGQGSFYGYTF. The full variable domain, in which reference TRBV19 and TRBJ1-2 provide the parts outside the CDR3, is DGGITQSPKYLFRKEGQNVTLSCEQNLNHDAMYWYRQDPGQGLRLIYYSQIVNDFQKGDIAEGYSVSREKKESFPLTVTSAQKNPTAFYLCASSYPGQGSFYGYTFGSGTRLTVV.